This T cell receptor beta chain is drawn from a study of blood T cell repertoires in COVID-19. Study overall: Sample material is recorded as cDNA or gDNA derived from T cells, B-cell-depleted T cells, or PBMCs.

Some clones are missing from TCRdb's copy, which holds only in-frame ones; the method was immunoSEQ multiplex PCR. The profile shows approximately 76,000 clones, approximately 86% of them singletons. Sample: peripheral blood. The origin of this receptor is a woman between 55 and 75 years old with acute or convalescent COVID-19.

For the CDR3, the DNA is TGTGCCAGCGCGCCTTGGGGGGGCACAGATACGCAGTATTTT. Its translation is CASAPWGGTDTQYF. This chain links TRBV9 with TRBJ2-3, with D tentatively TRBD2 (6 bases). There are 14 residues in the CDR3. Germline V CDR1 and CDR2: SGDLS, YYNGEE. V lost 7 bases and J 1 base, leaving 13 bases between the germline ends.